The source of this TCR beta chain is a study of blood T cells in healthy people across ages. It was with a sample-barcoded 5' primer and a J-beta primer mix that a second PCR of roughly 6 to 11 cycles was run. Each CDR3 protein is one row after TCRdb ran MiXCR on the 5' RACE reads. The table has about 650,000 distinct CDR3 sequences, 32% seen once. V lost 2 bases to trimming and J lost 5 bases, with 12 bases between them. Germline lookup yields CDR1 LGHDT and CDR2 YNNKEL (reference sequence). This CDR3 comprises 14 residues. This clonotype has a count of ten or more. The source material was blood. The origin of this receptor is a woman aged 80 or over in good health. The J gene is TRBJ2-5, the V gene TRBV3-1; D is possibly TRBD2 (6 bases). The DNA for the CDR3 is TGTGCCAGCAGCCAAACTAGCCTGGGGGAGACCCAGTACTTC. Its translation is CASSQTSLGETQYF.